A single sample gave rise to the 32 T cell receptor beta chains below, sequenced in a study of blood T cell repertoires in COVID-19. Assay used: immunoSEQ multiplex PCR; TCRdb lists only in-frame clones, some missing. Among over 200,000 clones listed, almost 90% were seen once. Input material: peripheral blood. These receptors were collected from a man aged 18 to 29 with active or convalescent COVID-19.

The chain combines TRBV6-2 or TRBV6-3 with TRBJ2-2; 11 bases map to TRBD2. With 3 bases clipped from V and 1 base from J, the junction kept 13 bases outside the gene matches. The CDR3 extends over 20 amino acids. Germline values: CDR1 MNHEY, CDR2 SVGEGT. The CDR3 DNA follows: TGTGCCAGCAGTTATCCGCGGGCATTACTAGCGGGGGAGAACACCGGGGAGCTGTTTTTT. Amino acids: CASSYPRALLAGENTGELFF.

The chain combines TRBV7-8 with TRBJ2-1, with no clear D. The CDR3 spans 13 residues. V lost 1 base to trimming and J lost 9 bases, with 10 bases between them. In germline, CDR1 is SGHVS, CDR2 FQNEAQ. This CDR3 is CASSLGLTGEQFF. The CDR3 nucleotides read TGTGCCAGCAGCTTAGGACTCACTGGTGAGCAGTTCTTC.

The J gene is TRBJ1-1, the V gene TRBV7-9; 7 bases are a match to TRBD1. This CDR3 has 16 residues. The germline V gene has CDR1 SEHNR and CDR2 FQNEAQ (reference sequence). The V and J ends lost 5 bases and 3 bases, in that order; junction bases with no gene match: 12. This chain's CDR3 is CASSPAAQGVDTEAFF. For the CDR3, the DNA is TGTGCCAGCAGCCCTGCCGCCCAGGGGGTTGACACTGAAGCTTTCTTT.

This rearrangement joins TRBV4-3 to TRBJ2-2; D may be TRBD2 (7 bases). CDR1 is LGHNA, CDR2 YSLEER, per germline. CDR3 size: 17 residues. V gave up 3 bases and J gave up 4 bases, with 18 bases separating them. As DNA, the CDR3 is TGCGCCAGCAGCCATGGGGGCGGGGGAGTTAGCACCGGGGAGCTGTTTTTT. It yields the protein CASSHGGGGVSTGELFF.

V is TRBV28 and J is TRBJ1-2; tentatively, D is TRBD1 (6 bases). Trimming removed 4 bases from V and 6 bases from J, with 21 bases in between. CDR1 and CDR2 from the germline V gene are MDHEN and SYDVKM. CDR3 length: 16 amino acids. As DNA, the CDR3 is TGTGCCAGCAGTTCCCGGGGGGCCAGGGGATTCAATGGCTACACCTTC. It is translated as CASSSRGARGFNGYTF.

The gene calls are TRBV10-2 and TRBJ2-7; tentatively, D is TRBD2 (6 bases). V shed 8 bases and J shed 2 bases, with 19 bases lying between them. CDR1 and CDR2 from the germline V gene are WSHSY and SAAADI. CDR3 length: 15 residues. CDR3 amino acids: CASWEPAGSTYEQYF. DNA of the CDR3: TGCGCCAGCTGGGAACCAGCGGGCTCGACCTACGAGCAGTACTTC.

Regarding this clone: The same CDR3 arises from other DNA sequences in this sample as well. This chain uses TRBV5-1 with TRBJ1-5, with unresolved D. Deletions cut 0 bases from V and 0 bases from J, with 7 bases between. This CDR3 comprises 15 residues. Germline V gives CDR1 SGHRS, CDR2 YFSETQ. The CDR3 region is CASSLDGDSNQPQHF. The CDR3 DNA follows: TGCGCCAGCAGCTTGGACGGAGATAGCAATCAGCCCCAGCATTTT. Based on the CDR3 plus reference TRBV5-1 and TRBJ1-5, the full variable domain is KAGVTQTPRYLIKTRGQQVTLSCSPISGHRSVSWYQQTPGQGLQFLFEYFSETQRNKGNFPGRFSGRQFSNSRSEMNVSTLELGDSALYLCASSLDGDSNQPQHFGDGTRLSIL.

This rearrangement joins TRBV4-3 to TRBJ1-2; a possible D gene is TRBD1 (6 bases). CDR1 is LGHNA and CDR2 is YSLEER in the germline V gene. Trimming cost V 3 bases and J 0 bases, with 11 bases left between them. The CDR3 totals 15 residues. The CDR3: CASSHYRDSNYGYTF. In nucleotides, the CDR3 is TGCGCCAGCAGCCATTACAGGGATTCTAACTATGGCTACACCTTC.

This sequence joins TRBV12-3 or TRBV12-4 and TRBJ2-1, with D possibly being TRBD2 (6 bases). V lost 0 bases and J lost 12, with 12 bases in between. The CDR3 spans 13 residues. The DNA of the CDR3 is TGTGCCAGCAGTTTAGCGCTGGGGGGTACGCAGTTCTTC. The encoded protein is CASSLALGGTQFF.

The CDR3 DNA is TGCGCCAGCAGCTTGGGTTACACCTACGAGCAGTACTTC. Its protein is CASSLGYTYEQYF. The V and J genes are TRBV5-1 and TRBJ2-7; unclear D gene. Per the germline V gene, CDR1 is SGHRS and CDR2 is YFSETQ. V lost 0 bases, J lost 2 bases, and 6 bases lay in between. The CDR3 contains 13 residues.

V usage is TRBV6-5 and J usage is TRBJ2-5; TRBD2 matches 9 bases. Germline V lookup: CDR1 MNHEY, CDR2 SVGAGI. V dropped 8 bases and J dropped 1; count of bases not matched to a gene: 8. This CDR3 contains 15 residues. As DNA, the CDR3 is TGTGCCAGCGTGGTTGCGGGAGGGACCCAAGAGACCCAGTACTTC. Encoded protein: CASVVAGGTQETQYF.

The chain links TRBV14 to TRBJ1-1; D remains ambiguous. Germline lookup yields CDR1 SGHDN and CDR2 FVKESK. V was clipped by 0 bases and J by 9 bases, with 14 bases between them. This CDR3 has 14 residues. CDR3: CASSQDAREQKAFF. The CDR3 DNA reads as TGTGCCAGCAGCCAAGATGCTCGGGAACAAAAAGCTTTCTTT.

This chain connects TRBV5-1 to TRBJ2-2, with D uncertain. CDR1 and CDR2 from the germline V gene are SGHRS and YFSETQ. The germline V and J ends were trimmed by 0 bases and 8 bases, with 11 bases remaining between them. This CDR3 is 14 amino acids long. This chain's CDR3 is CASSLDGRPGELFF. The CDR3, as DNA: TGCGCCAGCAGCTTGGACGGCAGGCCGGGGGAGCTGTTTTTT. Variable domain in full (rest from reference TRBV5-1 and TRBJ2-2): KAGVTQTPRYLIKTRGQQVTLSCSPISGHRSVSWYQQTPGQGLQFLFEYFSETQRNKGNFPGRFSGRQFSNSRSEMNVSTLELGDSALYLCASSLDGRPGELFFGEGSRLTVL.

V gene TRBV28 combines with J gene TRBJ1-2; TRBD1 matches at 9 bases. In germline, CDR1 is MDHEN, CDR2 SYDVKM. This CDR3 is built from 14 residues. The junction had 6 bases not matched to a gene; V was cut back by 3 bases and J by 7 bases. CDR3 sequence (DNA): TGTGCCAGCAGTTTGGGGGACAGGGCGTTTGGCTACACCTTC. This encodes CASSLGDRAFGYTF.

V is TRBV2 and J is TRBJ1-1; D gene unclear. Trimming cost V 10 bases and J 0 bases, with 6 bases left between them. In germline, CDR1 is SNHLY, CDR2 FYNNEI. The CDR3 sequence is 11 residues long. The CDR3 bases are TGTGCCACCACGGTGAACACTGAAGCTTTCTTT. It translates to CATTVNTEAFF.

V and J are TRBV6-2 or TRBV6-3 and TRBJ2-7; D possibly corresponds to TRBD2 (5 bases). V was clipped by 4 bases and J by 0 bases, with 13 bases between them. CDR1 MNHEY and CDR2 SVGEGT come from the germline V gene. The CDR3 spans 15 residues. CDR3 DNA sequence: TGTGCCAGCAGTTCCCTAGCCGTGAACTCCTACGAGCAGTACTTC. Translating it yields CASSSLAVNSYEQYF.

V and J are TRBV9 and TRBJ1-4; tentative D call: TRBD1 (5 bases). Per the germline V gene, CDR1 is SGDLS and CDR2 is YYNGEE. Trimming removed 3 bases from V and 11 bases from J, with 17 bases in between. This CDR3 has 14 residues. The CDR3 DNA follows: TGTGCCAGCAGCGAGGGTCTAGGGAGGGGTAAACTGTTTTTT. The encoded protein is CASSEGLGRGKLFF.

This clone was seen a handful of times. The rearrangement links TRBV4-2 to TRBJ2-3, with a tentative D call TRBD2 (5 bases). Deletions cut 3 bases from V and 6 bases from J, with 7 bases between. The CDR3 spans 12 residues. In germline, CDR1 is LGHNA, CDR2 YNFKEQ. DNA for the CDR3: TGTGCCAGCAGCCAGAGGACTGATACGCAGTATTTT. Its protein is CASSQRTDTQYF.

The rearrangement joins TRBV27 to TRBJ2-1; a possible D gene is TRBD1 (5 bases). The CDR3 sequence is 14 residues long. CDR1 and CDR2 from the germline V gene are MNHEY and SMNVEV (reference sequence). V lost 3 bases, J lost 9 bases, and 15 bases lay in between. The CDR3 spells CASSFGYGAGEQFF. The CDR3, as DNA: TGTGCCAGCAGTTTCGGTTATGGGGCAGGTGAGCAGTTCTTC.

The chain joins TRBV24-1 to TRBJ2-5; 9 bases are a match to TRBD1. This CDR3 is built from 14 residues. V shed 5 bases, J shed 3 bases, and the junction held 3 bases outside the gene matches. Per the germline V gene, CDR1 is KGHDR and CDR2 is SFDVKD. CDR3 sequence (DNA): TGTGCCACCAGTGTCCGACAGGGGGAAGAGACCCAGTACTTC. Translation: CATSVRQGEETQYF.

This clone was observed once. The chain is built from TRBV7-9 and TRBJ1-1; D is unclear. The V and J ends lost 4 bases and 1 base respectively, with 22 bases between them. CDR1 and CDR2 from the germline V gene are SEHNR and FQNEAQ (reference sequence). The CDR3 loop spans 18 amino acids. Here the CDR3 reads CASSSPWPRSRENTEAFF. The CDR3, as DNA: TGTGCCAGCAGCTCCCCCTGGCCCCGGTCACGGGAGAACACTGAAGCTTTCTTT.

The chain couples TRBV10-2 to TRBJ2-7; possibly TRBD1 for D (5 bases). The CDR3 is 15 residues long. Trimming removed 6 bases from V and 2 bases from J, with 17 bases in between. Germline loops: CDR1 WSHSY, CDR2 SAAADI. CDR3: CASRYTGMNAYEQYF. CDR3 bases: TGCGCCAGCAGATACACAGGTATGAATGCCTACGAGCAGTACTTC.

The chain uses TRBV11-2 and TRBJ2-7, with 10 nucleotides matching TRBD1. Germline V gene lookup returns CDR1 SGHAT and CDR2 FQNNGV. The V and J ends lost 6 bases and 2 bases, in that order; junction bases with no gene match: 4. There are 14 residues in the CDR3. This chain's CDR3 is CASSRGTGAYEQYF. CDR3 DNA: TGTGCCAGCAGTCGGGGGACAGGGGCCTACGAGCAGTACTTC.

The CDR3 here is CASSPAGSKGAAEKLFF. DNA for the CDR3: TGTGCCAGCAGCCCCGCGGGTTCCAAGGGGGCCGCGGAAAAACTGTTTTTT. The chain links TRBV9 to TRBJ1-4, with 7 bases lining up with TRBD1. The CDR3 runs 17 residues. CDR1 is SGDLS, CDR2 YYNGEE, per germline. V lost 4 bases, J lost 8 bases, and 17 bases stayed unmatched.

This chain connects TRBV7-2 to TRBJ1-4; 9 bases map to TRBD1. This CDR3 has 17 amino acids. Trimming took 5 bases from V and 4 from J; bases not matched to a gene: 11. Germline CDR1 reads SGHTA; CDR2 reads FQGNSA. The CDR3 DNA reads TGTGCCAGCAGCCTGATGCCCGGGACAGGGCTTAATGAAAAACTGTTTTTT. Translation: CASSLMPGTGLNEKLFF.

CDR3 sequence reads: CASSQALGGGNQPQHF. For the CDR3, the DNA is TGCGCCAGCAGCCAAGCTCTCGGGGGGGGCAATCAGCCCCAGCATTTT. The V gene is TRBV4-1, the J gene TRBJ1-5; D is perhaps TRBD1 (5 bases). This CDR3 has 16 residues. V lost 1 base, J lost 2 bases, and 12 bases lay in between. Germline assignment: CDR1 MGHRA and CDR2 YSYEKL.

V usage is TRBV3-1 (or the pseudogene TRBV3-2) and J usage is TRBJ2-7; TRBD2 matches 8 bases. Germline-derived CDR1 and CDR2 are LGHDT and YNNKEL (reference sequence). Trimming removed 0 bases from V and 1 base from J; junction bases left unmatched: 5. CDR3 length equals 16 residues. CDR3 protein: CASSQDPTSGSYEQYF. The CDR3 nucleotides are TGTGCCAGCAGCCAAGATCCAACTAGCGGTTCCTACGAGCAGTACTTC.

The table lists this clone with a count of one. The chain links TRBV2 to TRBJ2-3, with D possibly TRBD1 on 6 matching bases. The CDR3 totals 13 residues. Trimming removed 10 bases at V and 4 bases at J, with 15 bases between. The V gene's germline CDR1 is SNHLY and CDR2 FYNNEI. CDR3 DNA sequence: TGTGCCACCCAAAGGGGGTATCCAGATACGCAGTATTTT. Encoded protein: CATQRGYPDTQYF.

This clone appeared a few times. The J gene is TRBJ2-7, the V gene TRBV7-8; maybe TRBD2 (5 bases). Germline values: CDR1 SGHVS, CDR2 FQNEAQ. Deletions cut 6 bases from V and 6 bases from J, with 15 bases between. The CDR3 runs to 13 residues. CDR3 nucleotide sequence: TGTGCCAGCAGAGCGGACCAATTGAGCGAGCAGTACTTC. Residues: CASRADQLSEQYF.

In its sample, this clone was seen a few times. This CDR3 is CASSLTGRGKRGNTIYF. CDR3 nucleotide sequence: TGCGCCAGCAGCTTAACGGGCCGAGGGAAAAGGGGAAACACCATATATTTT. This rearrangement joins TRBV4-1 to TRBJ1-3; D unclear. CDR1 MGHRA and CDR2 YSYEKL come from the germline V gene. The CDR3 extends over 17 amino acids. With 5 bases removed from V and 4 bases from J, the gap between germline ends came to 21 bases.

This chain connects TRBV6-5 to TRBJ2-4; TRBD2 is a possible D gene (5 bases). V dropped 0 bases and J dropped 8 bases, with 11 bases sitting between them. Per germline, CDR1 MNHEY and CDR2 SVGAGI. The CDR3 is 14 residues long. DNA for the CDR3: TGTGCCAGCAGTTACTCCGGGGATCAGGACATTCAGTACTTC. Protein product: CASSYSGDQDIQYF.

A single count supports this clone. The J gene is TRBJ2-3, the V gene TRBV5-1, with a weak D call TRBD2 (6 bases). The V gene lost 4 bases and the J gene lost 1 base, with 13 bases spanning the gap. This CDR3 has 15 amino acids. Looked up from germline, CDR1 is SGHRS and CDR2 is YFSETQ. The CDR3 sequence is CASSLGGDRTDTQYF. CDR3 in DNA: TGCGCCAGCAGCCTGGGCGGGGACCGCACAGATACGCAGTATTTT.